These 15 T cell receptor beta chains were sequenced from one sample in a study of blood T cell repertoires in COVID-19. TCRdb keeps only in-frame clones here, not all; method: immunoSEQ multiplex PCR. Of roughly 30,000 clones listed, about 89% are singletons. Material for sequencing was peripheral blood. These receptor sequences come from a human donor in a cohort sampled during active COVID-19.

The chain employs TRBV5-6 and TRBJ1-6, with D possibly being TRBD1 (5 bases). V lost 4 bases to trimming and J lost 9 bases, with 17 bases between them. The CDR3 has 15 residues. Looked up from germline, CDR1 is SGHDT and CDR2 is YYEEEE. The CDR3 loop reads CASSRGGAGSSPLHF. CDR3 nucleotides: TGTGCCAGCAGCCGTGGCGGGGCTGGGAGTTCACCCCTCCACTTT.

V is TRBV10-3 and J is TRBJ2-7; 8 bases agree with TRBD2. The germline gives CDR1 ENHRY, CDR2 SYGVKD. After removal of 5 bases from V and 1 base from J, the junction contained 10 bases not matched to a gene. This CDR3 contains 16 residues. CDR3 region: CAISSTSETLSYEQYF. The CDR3 DNA reads as TGTGCCATCAGTTCGACTAGCGAGACACTTTCCTACGAGCAGTACTTC.

The J gene is TRBJ2-3, the V gene TRBV7-8; 7 bases fit TRBD2. CDR1 and CDR2 (germline): SGHVS, FQNEAQ. CDR3 length: 16 residues. V gave up 3 bases and J gave up 6 bases; unmatched junction bases: 12. Here the CDR3 DNA reads TGTGCCAGCAGCTTTGGGTTTAGCGGGCCAGGCGATACGCAGTATTTT. It is translated as CASSFGFSGPGDTQYF. Variable domain in full (rest from reference TRBV7-8 and TRBJ2-3): GAGVSQSPRYKVAKRGQDVALRCDPISGHVSLFWYQQALGQGPEFLTYFQNEAQLDKSGLPSDRFFAERPEGSVSTLKIQRTQQEDSAVYLCASSFGFSGPGDTQYFGPGTRLTVL.

V usage is TRBV10-1 and J usage is TRBJ1-1; D possibly corresponds to TRBD1 (5 bases). CDR3 length: 14 residues. CDR1 is WNHNN, CDR2 SYGVQD, per germline (reference sequence). V lost 3 bases to trimming and J lost 8 bases, with 16 bases between them. CDR3 DNA: TGCGCCAGCAGTGATAGCGGCAGGGTAGAAGAAGCTTTCTTT. Its translation is CASSDSGRVEEAFF.

The chain links TRBV9 to TRBJ2-3; D is possibly TRBD2 (7 bases). From germline, CDR1 is SGDLS and CDR2 YYNGEE. The CDR3 totals 15 residues. V gave up 1 base and J gave up 0 bases, with 9 bases separating them. The chain's CDR3 is CASSVRGGSTDTQYF. The CDR3 DNA reads TGTGCCAGCAGCGTAAGGGGGGGTAGCACAGATACGCAGTATTTT.

The rearrangement joins TRBV7-3 to TRBJ1-1; a weak D match, TRBD1 (5 bases). Germline-derived CDR1 and CDR2 are SGHTA and FQGTGA. V was clipped by 4 bases and J by 1 base, with 7 bases between them. The CDR3 runs 13 residues. The CDR3 sequence: CASSWGENTEAFF. The CDR3 region has the DNA TGTGCCAGCAGCTGGGGGGAGAACACTGAAGCTTTCTTT.

This clone was seen a single time. The genes are TRBV6-5 and TRBJ1-2; D is perhaps TRBD1 (6 bases). The CDR3 length is 13 residues. From germline, CDR1 is MNHEY and CDR2 SVGAGI. V lost 4 bases and J lost 8, with 14 bases in between. The CDR3: CASSSRGMRGYTF. The DNA for the CDR3 is TGTGCCAGCAGTTCGAGGGGGATGAGGGGCTACACCTTC.

This clone was counted only a few times. This chain links TRBV27 with TRBJ2-2, with D unclear. Looked up from germline, CDR1 is MNHEY and CDR2 is SMNVEV (reference sequence). V was pared by 4 bases and J by 2 bases, with 2 bases between. The CDR3 length is 12 residues. The chain's CDR3 is CASSSNTGELFF. The DNA of the CDR3 is TGTGCCAGCAGTTCAAACACCGGGGAGCTGTTTTTT.

The CDR3 loop reads CAIRDREGRETEAFF. DNA of the CDR3: TGTGCCATCAGGGACAGGGAGGGAAGAGAGACTGAAGCTTTCTTT. The V call is TRBV10-3, the J call TRBJ1-1; 8 bases fit TRBD1. The length of the CDR3 is 15 residues. Germline loops: CDR1 ENHRY, CDR2 SYGVKD. J gave up 5 bases and V 6 bases, and 11 bases lay outside the gene matches.

This chain uses TRBV6-5 with TRBJ1-5, with D unresolved. Germline lookup yields CDR1 MNHEY and CDR2 SVGAGI. The V and J ends lost 4 bases and 2 bases respectively, with 12 bases between them. The CDR3 runs 15 residues. The CDR3: CASSSGGIGNQPQHF. The CDR3 DNA reads as TGTGCCAGCAGTTCCGGAGGTATTGGCAATCAGCCCCAGCATTTT.

This clone appeared a few times. V and J are TRBV18 and TRBJ1-3; D is unclear. The CDR3 length is 14 residues. Trimming stripped 2 bases from V and 2 bases from J, with 7 bases between. The V gene's germline CDR1 is KGHSH and CDR2 LQKENI. CDR3: CASSPEGTGNTIYF. Written as DNA, the CDR3 is TGTGCCAGCTCACCAGAGGGTACTGGAAACACCATATATTTT.

This clone turned up a few times. The chain joins TRBV18 to TRBJ2-1; TRBD2 is a possible D gene (6 bases). This CDR3 comprises 13 residues. Per the germline V gene, CDR1 is KGHSH and CDR2 is LQKENI. Deletions cut 2 bases from V and 8 bases from J, with 10 bases between. CDR3 DNA sequence: TGTGCCAGCTCACCAAGCAGGGAGGATGAGCAGTTCTTC. It is translated as CASSPSREDEQFF.

V gene TRBV5-1 combines with J gene TRBJ2-2; a possible D gene is TRBD2 (5 bases). The V end lost 0 bases, the J end lost 3 bases, and 12 bases lay between the germline ends. Germline lookup yields CDR1 SGHRS and CDR2 YFSETQ. The CDR3 loop spans 16 amino acids. The CDR3 bases are TGCGCCAGCAGCTTGGACACGCCCGGGGACACCGGGGAGCTGTTTTTT. Protein sequence: CASSLDTPGDTGELFF.

The chain recombines TRBV6-5 with TRBJ2-3; TRBD2 might be the D (6 bases). CDR3 length: 15 amino acids. Germline values: CDR1 MNHEY, CDR2 SVGAGI. The V and J ends lost 6 bases and 1 base respectively, with 14 bases between them. For the CDR3, the DNA is TGTGCCAGCAGAGGACCCCGGAGGGGCACAGATACGCAGTATTTT. Its translation: CASRGPRRGTDTQYF.

This clone was picked up one time. V usage is TRBV6-4 and J usage is TRBJ2-3, with D possibly matching TRBD1 (5 bases). The CDR3 totals 13 residues. Trimming removed 3 bases from V and 4 bases from J, with 8 bases in between. Germline CDR1 is MRHNA and CDR2 is SNTAGT. CDR3: CASSEGVADTQYF. The CDR3 bases are TGTGCCAGCAGTGAAGGGGTTGCAGATACGCAGTATTTT.